This T cell receptor beta chain was observed in a study of neoadjuvant anti-PD-1 for oral cavity cancer. Most PBMC samples had roughly 0.5 ug input DNA in six replicates. Using immunoSEQ multiplex PCR, the repertoire was profiled, and TCRdb retains in-frame clones only, with some absent. The data contain 84,000 or so clones, about 84% of them singletons. No culture or expansion preceded analysis of these blood cells. The V gene lost 6 bases and the J gene lost 4 bases, with 15 bases spanning the gap. Germline assignment: CDR1 SGHVS and CDR2 FQNEAQ. The CDR3 has 14 residues. The V gene is TRBV7-8, the J gene TRBJ1-1, with a weak D call TRBD1 (6 bases). This TCR was sampled from a person aged 35 to 85 with oral cavity squamous cell carcinoma. Sequences were derived from PBMCs, sampled before nivolumab (anti-PD-1) treatment. CDR3 protein: CASRKGGSGTEAFF. CDR3 bases: TGTGCCAGCAGGAAGGGGGGATCAGGCACTGAAGCTTTCTTT.